This passage covers 20 T cell receptor beta chains from one sample sequenced in a study of control samples from healthy donors and cancer patients. Clones were sequenced by immunoSEQ multiplex PCR, and TCRdb holds only the in-frame ones, with some missing. The sample holds more than 100,000 clones, about 87% seen once. Sequencing was carried out using blood. The receptors were gathered from a man aged 40-55 years in good health.

This rearrangement joins TRBV19 to TRBJ2-3; the match to TRBD1 covers 8 bases. V lost 9 bases to trimming and J lost 5 bases; unmatched junction nucleotides: 13. The germline V gene encodes CDR1 LNHDA and CDR2 SQIVND (reference sequence). The CDR3 length is 15 residues. The CDR3 nucleotides are TGTGCCAGCCGCGGGGCGGCAGGGGGCAAAGATACGCAGTATTTT. Its translation: CASRGAAGGKDTQYF.

The chain couples TRBV5-1 to TRBJ2-3, with D possibly matching TRBD1 (8 bases). This CDR3 spans 17 amino acids. From germline, CDR1 is SGHRS and CDR2 YFSETQ. V was cut by 4 bases and J by 4 bases, with 22 bases left in between. This CDR3 reads CASSPGRLRGPADTQYF. For the CDR3, the DNA is TGCGCCAGCAGCCCCGGGAGGCTCAGGGGGCCGGCAGATACGCAGTATTTT.

The V gene is TRBV19, the J gene TRBJ2-3, with D tentatively TRBD1 (6 bases). V was trimmed by 7 bases and J by 3 bases, leaving 20 bases between them. CDR3 length equals 16 residues. Germline lookup yields CDR1 LNHDA and CDR2 SQIVND (reference sequence). The CDR3 nucleotides are TGTGCCAGTACCCCGGACAGCAAACCGGGAACAGATACGCAGTATTTT. This translates into CASTPDSKPGTDTQYF. The full variable domain, completed using reference TRBV19 and TRBJ2-3, is DGGITQSPKYLFRKEGQNVTLSCEQNLNHDAMYWYRQDPGQGLRLIYYSQIVNDFQKGDIAEGYSVSREKKESFPLTVTSAQKNPTAFYLCASTPDSKPGTDTQYFGPGTRLTVL.

The V gene is TRBV3-1 (or the pseudogene TRBV3-2), the J gene TRBJ1-5; D possibly corresponds to TRBD1 (6 bases). Germline loops: CDR1 LGHDT, CDR2 YNNKEL (reference sequence). The CDR3 totals 16 residues. The V end was cut by 11 bases, the J end by 0 bases, with 20 bases between. The DNA of the CDR3 is TGTGCCCCCCCCGGGGACAAACTAAATAGCAATCAGCCCCAGCATTTT. Protein product: CAPPGDKLNSNQPQHF.

With respect to this clone: At one of its ends the junction is not consistent with the germline gene, which may arise from a read error. The rearrangement links TRBV2 to TRBJ1-1; 8 bases map to TRBD1. The germline gives CDR1 SNHLY, CDR2 FYNNEI. The CDR3 has 15 residues. CDR3 sequence reads: CASSPGGRGNTESFF. CDR3 coding DNA: TGTGCCAGCAGTCCAGGGGGCAGAGGAAACACTGAATCTTTCTTT. Full variable domain (missing parts from reference TRBV2 and TRBJ1-1): EPEVTQTPSHQVTQMGQEVILRCVPISNHLYFYWYRQILGQKVEFLVSFYNNEISEKSEIFDDQFSVERPDGSNFTLKIRSTKLEDSAMYFCASSPGGRGNTESFFGQGTRLTVV.

This chain connects TRBV7-2 to TRBJ1-3, with D hard to call. The CDR3 is made up of 14 amino acids. Deletions cut 4 bases from V and 0 bases from J, with 7 bases between. Looked up from germline, CDR1 is SGHTA and CDR2 is FQGNSA. The CDR3 bases are TGTGCCAGCAGCTCCGGGAGCTCTGGAAACACCATATATTTT. It encodes CASSSGSSGNTIYF.

This rearrangement joins TRBV16 to TRBJ1-5; D is unresolved. The ends were cut back, 4 bases at V and 0 bases at J, with 13 bases in the middle. Germline assignment: CDR1 KGHSY and CDR2 FQNENV. This CDR3 region has 16 residues. DNA for the CDR3: TGTGCCAGCAGCCGGACTGAAATAGTTAGCAATCAGCCCCAGCATTTT. The encoded protein is CASSRTEIVSNQPQHF.

This sequence joins TRBV2 and TRBJ2-5, with 8 bases that match TRBD1. This CDR3 is 15 amino acids long. The trim removed 3 bases at V and 7 bases at J, leaving 10 bases unmatched. Germline loops: CDR1 SNHLY, CDR2 FYNNEI. CDR3 in amino acids: CASSELTGAVGTQYF. CDR3 coding DNA: TGTGCCAGCAGTGAGCTGACAGGGGCGGTCGGGACCCAGTACTTC.

This sequence joins TRBV30 and TRBJ2-3; no firm D call. This CDR3 comprises 12 residues. Trimming left V 2 bases short and J 4 bases short, with 7 bases between. Germline assignment: CDR1 GTSNPN and CDR2 SVGIG (reference sequence). The CDR3 nucleotides are TGTGCCTGGAGTATGGTCCCAGATACGCAGTATTTT. Translated, it gives CAWSMVPDTQYF.

This clone was seen more than once but under ten times. The chain links TRBV30 to TRBJ1-6; D gene uncertain. Germline CDR1 reads GTSNPN; CDR2 reads SVGIG (reference sequence). Between the trimmed V and J ends, which lost 2 bases and 7 bases, there was a span of 9 bases. CDR3 length: 13 amino acids. As DNA, the CDR3 is TGTGCCTGGAGTAATTTTGAGAATTCACCCCTCCACTTT. The encoded protein is CAWSNFENSPLHF.

The rearrangement joins TRBV9 to TRBJ1-2; D remains ambiguous. With 0 bases removed from V and 0 bases from J, the gap between germline ends came to 6 bases. The CDR3 consists of 14 residues. Germline-derived CDR1 and CDR2 are SGDLS and YYNGEE. In nucleotides, the CDR3 is TGTGCCAGCAGCGTAGAGGTATCTAACTATGGCTACACCTTC. Protein: CASSVEVSNYGYTF.

The J gene is TRBJ1-3, the V gene TRBV29-1, with TRBD1 identical over 7 bases. With V trimmed by 6 bases and J by 3 bases, 2 bases remained unmatched. The CDR3 runs to 12 residues. The germline gives CDR1 SQVTM, CDR2 ANQGSEA. This CDR3 reads CSVGTVGNTIYF. In nucleotides, the CDR3 is TGCAGCGTCGGGACAGTTGGAAACACCATATATTTT.

V usage is TRBV30 and J usage is TRBJ1-1; D is unclear. V lost 3 bases to trimming and J lost 0 bases, with 5 bases between them. The CDR3 has 12 residues. Germline loops: CDR1 GTSNPN, CDR2 SVGIG (reference sequence). The CDR3 nucleotides are TGTGCCTGGAGAAGGTTGAACACTGAAGCTTTCTTT. Protein sequence: CAWRRLNTEAFF.

This chain uses TRBV24-1 with TRBJ1-5; 8 bases line up with TRBD1. V was pared by 4 bases and J by 1 base, with 2 bases of the junction left unmatched. CDR1 and CDR2 (germline): KGHDR, SFDVKD. The CDR3 consists of 15 residues. CDR3 residues: CATSETGVSNQPQHF. The CDR3 bases are TGTGCCACCAGTGAGACAGGGGTGAGCAATCAGCCCCAGCATTTT.

The J gene is TRBJ1-6, the V gene TRBV4-1, with 11 bases that match TRBD1. The CDR3 extends over 15 amino acids. Germline values: CDR1 MGHRA, CDR2 YSYEKL. After removal of 1 base from V and 10 bases from J, the junction contained 3 bases not matched to a gene. CDR3 region: CASSQARTGGSPLHF. The CDR3, as DNA: TGCGCCAGCAGCCAAGCCCGGACAGGGGGCTCACCCCTCCACTTT.

The CDR3 sequence: CAWSLNGGGFF. The CDR3 nucleotides are TGTGCCTGGAGCCTAAATGGGGGGGGTTTCTTT. The chain has TRBV30 and TRBJ1-1; the D gene is possibly TRBD1 (5 bases). The CDR3 loop spans 11 amino acids. CDR1 is GTSNPN, CDR2 SVGIG, per germline (reference sequence). The germline V and J ends were trimmed by 3 bases and 13 bases, with 15 bases remaining between them.

The genes are TRBV15 and TRBJ1-2, with TRBD1 matching 9 bases. Per the germline V gene, CDR1 is LNHNV and CDR2 is YYDKDF (reference sequence). The CDR3 covers 15 residues. The V gene end was trimmed by 0 bases and the J gene end by 4 bases; junction bases not matched to a gene: 3. As DNA, the CDR3 is TGTGCCACCAGCAGAGATCCGGACAGGGGCTATGGCTACACCTTC. Amino acids: CATSRDPDRGYGYTF.

The J gene is TRBJ1-6, the V gene TRBV5-6; TRBD1 aligns across 7 bases. The CDR3 spans 12 residues. The V gene end was trimmed by 4 bases and the J gene end by 12 bases; junction bases not matched to a gene: 4. The germline V gene has CDR1 SGHDT and CDR2 YYEEEE. The CDR3 DNA reads as TGTGCCAGCAGCCTGACAGGGAGACCCCTCCACTTT. It codes for CASSLTGRPLHF.

The chain employs TRBV6-2 or TRBV6-3 and TRBJ2-7; D possibly corresponds to TRBD2 (5 bases). V lost 2 bases to trimming and J lost 4 bases, with 9 bases between them. Germline CDR1 reads MNHEY; CDR2 reads SVGEGT. The CDR3 loop spans 13 amino acids. The CDR3 DNA is TGTGCCAGCAGTTACGAACTAGGATACGAGCAGTACTTC. Translated, it gives CASSYELGYEQYF.

The chain links TRBV3-1 (or the pseudogene TRBV3-2) to TRBJ2-1; D is uncertain. CDR3 size: 13 residues. Trimming cost V 2 bases and J 1 base, with 3 bases left between them. Germline-derived CDR1 and CDR2 are LGHDT and YNNKEL (reference sequence). The CDR3 protein is CASSQSSYNEQFF. The CDR3 DNA is TGTGCCAGCAGCCAATCGTCCTACAATGAGCAGTTCTTC.